A selection of T cell receptor beta chains follows, all from one sample in a study of cytomegalovirus exposure and HLA in healthy donors. Some clones are missing from TCRdb's copy, which holds only in-frame ones; the method was immunoSEQ multiplex PCR. Here the sample spans 120,000 or so clones, roughly three quarters being singletons. Sequences were obtained from PBMCs. All receptors come from a man aged 25-40 years in good health and CMV-seropositive. CDR3s include the opening cysteine and the closing phenylalanine or tryptophan. A D gene is named only where the DNA matches it firmly. Clone sizes are given selectively: once, few, many, or a class where the clone is expanded.

>TRBJ2-3|TRBV28|TRBD2|once
CASSARTAAREAQYF
TGTGCCAGCAGTGCCCGGACGGCCGCCCGGGAGGCGCAGTATTTT
>TRBJ2-3|TRBV27|TRBD2|NA
CASSRTSGGEPDTQYF
TGTGCCAGCAGTCGGACTAGCGGGGGGGAACCAGATACGCAGTATTTT
>TRBJ1-3|TRBV28|NA|NA
CASMASGNTIYF
TGTGCCAGCATGGCCTCTGGAAACACCATATATTTT
>TRBJ2-2|TRBV7-9|NA|once
CSSSPDTGELFF
TGTTCCAGCAGCCCAGACACCGGGGAGCTGTTTTTT
>TRBJ2-7|TRBV18|NA|NA
CASSPTAAAREQYF
TGTGCCAGCTCACCAACCGCAGCCGCCAGGGAGCAGTACTTC
>TRBJ1-2|TRBV4-1|NA|NA
CASSQERRTGYTF
TGCGCCAGCAGCCAAGAGCGCCGGACAGGCTACACCTTC
>TRBJ2-1|TRBV19|TRBD2|NA
CARITSGSYNEQFF
TGTGCCAGGATTACTAGCGGGTCCTACAATGAGCAGTTCTTC
>TRBJ2-5|TRBV2|NA|NA
CASFLGQYQETQYF
TGTGCCAGCTTCCTCGGACAGTACCAAGAGACCCAGTACTTC
>TRBJ2-5|TRBV18|TRBD1|NA
CASSPDRAPPGQYF
TGTGCCAGCTCACCTGACAGGGCCCCACCGGGGCAGTACTTC
>TRBJ1-1|TRBV29-1|NA|NA
CSAAQEVEAFF
TGCAGCGCCGCCCAGGAAGTTGAAGCTTTCTTT
>TRBJ2-7|TRBV20-1|NA|NA
CSAGSYEQYF
TGCAGTGCCGGCTCCTACGAGCAGTACTTC
>TRBJ2-1|TRBV27|TRBD2|NA
CASRSESGGSYNEQFF
TGTGCCAGCAGGTCTGAGAGCGGGGGCTCCTACAATGAGCAGTTCTTC
>TRBJ1-1|TRBV13|NA|NA
CASRWTERNTEAFF
TGTGCCAGCAGATGGACAGAGCGGAACACTGAAGCTTTCTTT
>TRBJ2-5|TRBV1|NA|NA
CTSSQFTGTGRVETQYF
TGCACCAGCAGCCAATTTACTGGGACAGGGAGAGTGGAGACCCAGTACTTC
>TRBJ2-7|TRBV7-9|NA|NA
CASSFPDGGYEQYF
TGTGCCAGCAGCTTCCCGGATGGCGGCTACGAGCAGTACTTC
>TRBJ2-1|TRBV2|TRBD1|NA
CASRGGQGAYNEQFF
TGTGCCAGCAGGGGGGGACAGGGGGCCTACAATGAGCAGTTCTTC
>TRBJ1-1|TRBV4-1|NA|NA
CASSQGSGLGTEAFF
TGCGCCAGCAGCCAAGGGTCAGGGCTTGGCACTGAAGCTTTCTTT
>TRBJ1-2|TRBV4-1|TRBD1|NA
CASSQDRGRSGYTF
TGCGCCAGCAGCCAGGACAGGGGGCGAAGTGGCTACACCTTC
>TRBJ1-1|TRBV6-1|NA|NA
CASGEGMWTEAFF
TGTGCCAGCGGGGAGGGGATGTGGACTGAAGCTTTCTTT
>TRBJ1-5|TRBV10-3|NA|once
CATSRELNQPQHF
TGTGCCACCTCCCGGGAGCTCAATCAGCCCCAGCATTTT
>TRBJ2-2|TRBV6-5|TRBD1|NA
CATQRQGGTGELFF
TGTGCCACCCAGAGACAGGGCGGCACCGGGGAGCTGTTTTTT
>TRBJ1-3|TRBV5-5|TRBD1|many
CASSQLPDREGNTIYF
TGTGCCAGCAGCCAACTACCAGACAGGGAGGGAAACACCATATATTTT
>TRBJ2-2|TRBV5-1|TRBD1|NA
CASSRDRENTGELFF
TGCGCCAGCAGTAGGGACAGGGAGAACACCGGGGAGCTGTTTTTT
>TRBJ2-3|TRBV4-2|TRBD2|NA
CASSQEVAGGQDTQYF
TGTGCCAGCAGCCAAGAGGTAGCGGGGGGGCAAGATACGCAGTATTTT
>TRBJ1-2|TRBV6-5|TRBD1|NA
CASSRDRGDYGYTF
TGTGCCAGCAGCAGAGACAGGGGGGACTATGGCTACACCTTC
>TRBJ1-1|TRBV9|NA|NA
CASSVGDTNTEAFF
TGTGCCAGCAGCGTAGGCGACACCAACACTGAAGCTTTCTTT
>TRBJ1-3|TRBV6-1|NA|NA
CASSDTRRGNTIYF
TGTGCCAGCAGTGATACCCGTCGGGGAAACACCATATATTTT
>TRBJ2-7|TRBV2|NA|NA
CAGRPGTHYEQYF
TGTGCCGGGAGGCCGGGAACCCACTACGAGCAGTACTTC
>TRBJ1-1|TRBV19|TRBD1|NA
CASSVNSGRGPTEAFF
TGTGCCAGTTCTGTAAATAGTGGCAGGGGGCCCACTGAAGCTTTCTTT
>TRBJ1-2|TRBV18|TRBD1|NA
CASSPGTAIYGYTF
TGTGCCAGCTCACCTGGGACAGCTATTTATGGCTACACCTTC
>TRBJ2-7|TRBV18|TRBD2|NA
CASTLLAGPSYEQYF
TGTGCCAGCACACTTCTAGCGGGGCCCTCCTACGAGCAGTACTTC
>TRBJ1-4|TRBV15|TRBD1|NA
CATSRSRGTNEKLFF
TGTGCCACCAGCAGAAGCAGGGGGACTAATGAAAAACTGTTTTTT
>TRBJ1-4|TRBV30|TRBD1|few
CAWREFSGTGDEKLFF
TGTGCCTGGAGGGAATTTTCAGGGACAGGGGATGAAAAACTGTTTTTT
>TRBJ1-3|TRBV18|NA|NA
CASSPSGNTIYF
TGTGCCAGCTCACCAAGCGGAAACACCATATATTTT
>TRBJ2-3|TRBV4-2|TRBD2|NA
CASSQSPGLAGGGDTQYF
TGTGCCAGCAGCCAGTCCCCGGGACTAGCGGGGGGAGGAGATACGCAGTATTTT
>TRBJ2-7|TRBV27|NA|NA
CASSPGSRSGEQYF
TGTGCCAGCAGTCCCGGATCTCGGTCGGGGGAGCAGTACTTC
>TRBJ1-5|TRBV5-8|NA|NA
CASSLGSRAHQPQHF
TGTGCCAGCAGCTTGGGAAGCAGGGCGCATCAGCCCCAGCATTTT
>TRBJ2-5|TRBV10-3|NA|NA
CATTRETFQETQYF
TGTGCCACTACCCGAGAGACATTCCAAGAGACCCAGTACTTC
>TRBJ1-1|TRBV7-8|NA|NA
CASSNPPNRKNTEAFF
TGTGCCAGCAGCAATCCCCCTAACAGGAAGAACACTGAAGCTTTCTTT
>TRBJ2-7|TRBV4-3|NA|NA
CASSQDGDTPYEQYF
TGCGCCAGCAGCCAAGATGGGGACACCCCCTACGAGCAGTACTTC
>TRBJ1-5|TRBV6-6|NA|NA
CPSSPGGAAQPQHF
TGTCCCAGCTCCCCTGGGGGCGCGGCGCAGCCCCAGCATTTT
>TRBJ2-7|TRBV19|TRBD1|few
CASSIVQGANEQYF
TGTGCCAGTAGTATAGTTCAGGGGGCGAACGAGCAGTACTTC
>TRBJ2-7|TRBV4-3|NA|few
CASSQDSGRDYEQYF
TGCGCCAGCAGCCAAGATTCGGGCAGGGACTACGAGCAGTACTTC
>TRBJ1-5|TRBV19|NA|NA
CASSSGGSNQPQHF
TGTGCCAGTAGTAGCGGAGGTAGCAATCAGCCCCAGCATTTT
>TRBJ2-5|TRBV7-2|TRBD2|once
CASSWNSGGASETQYF
TGTGCCAGCAGCTGGAATAGCGGGGGGGCGTCAGAGACCCAGTACTTC
>TRBJ2-3|TRBV2|NA|NA
CASGPDSSTDTQYF
TGTGCCAGCGGACCAGACAGTAGCACAGATACGCAGTATTTT
>TRBJ2-7|TRBV2|NA|once
CASSGPGEYEQYF
TGTGCCAGCAGTGGACCGGGGGAATACGAGCAGTACTTC
>TRBJ1-6|TRBV7-3|NA|NA
CASSLGGDNSPLHF
TGTGCCAGCAGCTTAGGCGGGGATAATTCACCCCTCCACTTT
>TRBJ2-3|TRBV11-2|TRBD2|once
CASSSWTSGGVTDTQYF
TGTGCCAGCAGCTCGTGGACTAGCGGGGGGGTCACAGATACGCAGTATTTT
>TRBJ1-1|TRBV6-5|TRBD1|NA
CASSLGQGAGTEAFF
TGTGCCAGCAGCCTAGGACAGGGGGCTGGCACTGAAGCTTTCTTT
>TRBJ1-5|TRBV10-3|NA|NA
CAIGFGEDQPQHF
TGTGCCATAGGGTTCGGGGAGGATCAGCCCCAGCATTTT
>TRBJ2-2|TRBV14|TRBD1|few
CASSRYERDRVNTGELFF
TGTGCCAGCAGCCGCTATGAGAGGGACAGGGTGAACACCGGGGAGCTGTTTTTT
>TRBJ1-5|TRBV12-5|NA|NA
CASQSLNQPQHF
TGTGCTTCCCAGTCATTAAATCAGCCCCAGCATTTT
>TRBJ2-2|TRBV18|TRBD1|NA
CASSPRQGRDTGELFF
TGTGCCAGCTCACCTCGACAGGGTAGGGACACCGGGGAGCTGTTTTTT
>TRBJ1-4|TRBV4-3|NA|NA
CASSQDGFGGVGKLFF
TGCGCCAGCAGCCAAGATGGTTTTGGGGGCGTCGGAAAACTGTTTTTT
>TRBJ2-7|TRBV7-8|NA|once
CASSLGQREQYF
TGTGCCAGCAGCTTAGGACAAAGAGAGCAGTACTTC
>TRBJ2-1|TRBV5-4|NA|few
CADSSYNEQFF
TGTGCGGACAGTTCCTACAATGAGCAGTTCTTC
>TRBJ2-3|TRBV10-2|TRBD2|NA
CASRSGGPKDTQYF
TGCGCCAGCCGTAGCGGGGGGCCAAAAGATACGCAGTATTTT
>TRBJ2-1|TRBV9|NA|NA
CASSVSWDLVNEQFF
TGTGCCAGCAGCGTGTCTTGGGACTTAGTAAATGAGCAGTTCTTC
>TRBJ2-1|TRBV6-6|TRBD1|NA
CASSYSTGEIDEQFF
TGTGCCAGCAGTTACTCGACAGGGGAGATCGATGAGCAGTTCTTC